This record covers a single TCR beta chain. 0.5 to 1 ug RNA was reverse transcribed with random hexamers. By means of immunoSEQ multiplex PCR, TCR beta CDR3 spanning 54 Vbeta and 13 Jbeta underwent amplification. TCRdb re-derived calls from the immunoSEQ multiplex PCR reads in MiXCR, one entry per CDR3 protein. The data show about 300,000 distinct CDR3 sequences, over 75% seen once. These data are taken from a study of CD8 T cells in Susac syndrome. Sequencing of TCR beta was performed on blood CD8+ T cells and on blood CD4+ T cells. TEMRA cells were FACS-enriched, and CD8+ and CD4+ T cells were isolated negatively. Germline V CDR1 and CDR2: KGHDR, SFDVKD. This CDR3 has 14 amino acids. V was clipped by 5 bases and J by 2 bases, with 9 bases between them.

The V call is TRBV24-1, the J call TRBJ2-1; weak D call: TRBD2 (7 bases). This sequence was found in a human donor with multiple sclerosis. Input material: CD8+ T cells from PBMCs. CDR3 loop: CATSARGPYNEQFF. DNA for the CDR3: TGTGCCACCAGTGCGCGGGGGCCCTACAATGAGCAGTTCTTC.